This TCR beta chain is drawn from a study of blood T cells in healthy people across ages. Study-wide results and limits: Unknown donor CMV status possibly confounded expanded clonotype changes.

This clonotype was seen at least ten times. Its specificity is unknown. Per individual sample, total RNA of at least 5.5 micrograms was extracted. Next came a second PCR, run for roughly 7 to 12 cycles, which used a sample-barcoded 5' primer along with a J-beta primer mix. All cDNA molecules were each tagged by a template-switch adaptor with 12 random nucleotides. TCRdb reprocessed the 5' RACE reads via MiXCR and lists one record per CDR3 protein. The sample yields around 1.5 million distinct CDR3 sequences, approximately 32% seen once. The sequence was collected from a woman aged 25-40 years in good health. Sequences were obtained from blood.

For the CDR3, the DNA is TGTGCCAGCAGCGTCAGGGGCGAGACCCAGTACTTC. Translation gives CASSVRGETQYF. The gene calls are TRBV6-1 and TRBJ2-5; D is perhaps TRBD1 (6 bases). V lost 6 bases, J lost 5 bases, and 10 bases lay in between. The CDR3 length is 12 residues. Germline V lookup: CDR1 MNHNS, CDR2 SASEGT.